These 19 T cell receptor beta chains originate from one sample sequenced in a study of T cell clones after liver transplantation. TCRdb keeps only in-frame clones here, not all; method: immunoSEQ multiplex PCR. The sample records fewer than 65,000 clones, roughly three quarters being singletons. This sample comprised CD4+ T cells from blood, obtained at the 22-month timepoint. These receptors were taken from a human patient who received a liver transplant. T cells may partly derive from the graft donor.

J is TRBJ1-1 and V is TRBV5-4; maybe TRBD1 (6 bases). The CDR3 is 16 residues long. CDR1 and CDR2 from the germline V gene are SGHNT and YYREEE (reference sequence). With 0 bases removed from V and 0 bases from J, the gap between germline ends came to 12 bases. The CDR3 DNA is TGTGCCAGCAGCTTGGCCGGACAGAGAGTGAACACTGAAGCTTTCTTT. It translates to CASSLAGQRVNTEAFF.

The V call is TRBV7-9, the J call TRBJ1-3; possible D gene TRBD1, 5 bases. The CDR3 is 18 amino acids. The germline CDR1 and CDR2 sequences are SEHNR and FQNEAQ (reference sequence). Trimming took 1 base from V and 2 from J, leaving 18 bases between them. In DNA, the CDR3 is TGTGCCAGCAGCTTAGGGGCAGGGACTCGATCAGCTGGAAACACCATATATTTT. Its translation is CASSLGAGTRSAGNTIYF. Using reference TRBV7-9 and TRBJ1-3 for the parts outside the CDR3, the full variable domain is DTGVSQNPRHKITKRGQNVTFRCDPISEHNRLYWYRQTLGQGPEFLTYFQNEAQLEKSRLLSDRFSAERPKGSFSTLEIQRTEQGDSAMYLCASSLGAGTRSAGNTIYFGEGSWLTVV.

CDR3 residues: CASSQDPGDFSEKLFF. In DNA, the CDR3 is TGCGCCAGCAGCCAAGATCCGGGGGACTTTAGCGAAAAACTGTTTTTT. This chain links TRBV4-1 with TRBJ1-4, with a tentative D call TRBD1 (5 bases). V lost 0 bases to trimming and J lost 8 bases, with 16 bases between them. Germline V gene sequence: CDR1 MGHRA, CDR2 YSYEKL. The length of the CDR3 is 16 residues.

The V call is TRBV9, the J call TRBJ2-3, with D possibly matching TRBD1 (6 bases). From germline, CDR1 is SGDLS and CDR2 YYNGEE. Trimming took 1 base from V and 0 from J, leaving 9 bases between them. This CDR3 is built from 15 residues. The CDR3 DNA is TGTGCCAGCAGCGTACGGACAGATAGCACAGATACGCAGTATTTT. Residues: CASSVRTDSTDTQYF.

This chain joins TRBV6-1 and TRBJ1-2, with 12 bases that match TRBD1. The junction had 14 bases not matched to a gene; V was cut back by 4 bases and J by 5 bases. Germline V gene lookup returns CDR1 MNHNS and CDR2 SASEGT. There are 18 residues in the CDR3. The CDR3 nucleotides read TGTGCCAGCAGTGCCTCCGGGACAGGGGGCGGTTTTGGATATGGCTACACCTTC. Its protein is CASSASGTGGGFGYGYTF.

In this sample, this clone turned up once. V gene TRBV19 combines with J gene TRBJ1-1; a possible D gene is TRBD1 (5 bases). V was trimmed by 5 bases and J by 1 base, leaving 11 bases between them. Germline V gene lookup returns CDR1 LNHDA and CDR2 SQIVND (reference sequence). The CDR3 is made up of 14 amino acids. CDR3 protein: CASSWGDKNTEAFF. CDR3 coding DNA: TGTGCCAGTAGTTGGGGCGACAAGAACACTGAAGCTTTCTTT.

This clone was seen a few times. The CDR3 DNA sequence: TGTGCCAGCAGCCAAGGCGAGGGGGTGATGAACACTGAAGCTTTCTTT. Protein: CASSQGEGVMNTEAFF. V usage is TRBV7-9 and J usage is TRBJ1-1; D possibly corresponds to TRBD1 (6 bases). CDR3 length: 16 amino acids. V lost 5 bases, J lost 0 bases, and 16 bases lay in between. Germline CDR1 and CDR2: SEHNR and FQNEAQ (reference sequence).

The genes are TRBV6-1 and TRBJ1-1, with D uncertain. This CDR3 has 12 residues. Trimming removed 3 bases from V and 8 bases from J, with 10 bases in between. CDR1 MNHNS and CDR2 SASEGT come from the germline V gene. CDR3 sequence reads: CASSDPQREAFF. The CDR3 bases are TGTGCCAGCAGTGATCCGCAGAGAGAAGCTTTCTTT.

This clone was found a few times. The J gene is TRBJ2-3, the V gene TRBV7-2; D call uncertain. Germline CDR1 reads SGHTA; CDR2 reads FQGNSA. This CDR3 comprises 16 residues. V was pared by 3 bases and J by 1 base, with 14 bases between. The CDR3 DNA reads as TGTGCCAGCAGCTTTGTAGTTGGGCTTGGCACAGATACGCAGTATTTT. It translates to CASSFVVGLGTDTQYF.

The chain combines TRBV5-4 with TRBJ2-7; TRBD1 matches at 8 bases. The CDR3 is made up of 13 amino acids. The trim removed 4 bases at V and 4 bases at J, leaving 4 bases unmatched. Germline lookup yields CDR1 SGHNT and CDR2 YYREEE (reference sequence). The CDR3 coding sequence is TGTGCCAGCAGCCCGGGACAGGAATACGAGCAGTACTTC. It codes for CASSPGQEYEQYF.

The CDR3 region has the DNA TGTGCCAGCTCACCTACGACGGATACGCAGTATTTT. This translates into CASSPTTDTQYF. The V call is TRBV18, the J call TRBJ2-3; D remains unclear. The germline CDR1 and CDR2 sequences are KGHSH and LQKENI. This CDR3 region has 12 residues. The V and J ends lost 3 bases and 6 bases respectively, with 7 bases between them.

This clone was observed many times. The J gene is TRBJ2-3, the V gene TRBV11-2; D remains unclear. The V and J ends lost 1 base and 1 base respectively, with 15 bases between them. CDR1 and CDR2 from the germline V gene are SGHAT and FQNNGV. CDR3 length: 17 amino acids. The CDR3 loop is CASSLGGQTSRTDTQYF. The CDR3 nucleotides are TGTGCCAGCAGCTTAGGTGGCCAGACGTCGCGCACAGATACGCAGTATTTT.

The rearrangement links TRBV18 to TRBJ2-6; D is possibly TRBD2 (5 bases). This CDR3 contains 17 residues. The germline V gene encodes CDR1 KGHSH and CDR2 LQKENI. The germline V and J ends were trimmed by 3 bases and 2 bases, with 14 bases remaining between them. For the CDR3, the DNA is TGTGCCAGCTCACCCGATCGAATGGAGGCTGGGGCCAACGTCCTGACTTTC. It translates to CASSPDRMEAGANVLTF.

The chain carries TRBV11-2 and TRBJ2-4; D may match TRBD1 or TRBD2 (7 bases each). The V and J ends lost 5 bases and 6 bases respectively, with 14 bases between them. Germline CDR1 SGHAT, CDR2 FQNNGV. This CDR3 is 14 amino acids long. The CDR3 nucleotides read TGTGCCAGCAGCACACAGGGGAGGGGAAACATTCAGTACTTC. It translates to CASSTQGRGNIQYF. Full variable domain (remainder filled in from reference TRBV11-2 and TRBJ2-4): EAGVAQSPRYKIIEKRQSVAFWCNPISGHATLYWYQQILGQGPKLLIQFQNNGVVDDSQLPKDRFSAERLKGVDSTLKIQPAKLEDSAVYLCASSTQGRGNIQYFGAGTRLSVL.

V and J are TRBV7-2 and TRBJ1-4; TRBD1 agrees at 9 bases. The CDR3 has 14 residues. After removal of 3 bases from V and 7 bases from J, the junction contained 3 bases not matched to a gene. Germline CDR1 SGHTA, CDR2 FQGNSA. The CDR3 nucleotides are TGTGCCAGCAGCTTGGGACAGGGTGCTGAAAAACTGTTTTTT. Protein sequence: CASSLGQGAEKLFF.

The genes are TRBV2 and TRBJ2-2; D is uncertain. Trimming pared 7 bases from V and 1 base from J, leaving 7 bases between. Germline CDR1 and CDR2: SNHLY and FYNNEI. CDR3 size: 13 residues. The CDR3 is CASKVENTGELFF. The CDR3 DNA is TGTGCCAGCAAGGTGGAGAACACCGGGGAGCTGTTTTTT.

This chain joins TRBV5-8 and TRBJ1-2; tentatively, D is TRBD1 (6 bases). The CDR3 extends over 13 amino acids. The germline V and J ends were trimmed by 2 bases and 6 bases, with 11 bases remaining between them. Per the germline V gene, CDR1 is SGHTS and CDR2 is YDEGEE. The CDR3 region is CASSFDRMDGYTF. The DNA of the CDR3 is TGTGCCAGCAGCTTTGACAGGATGGATGGCTACACCTTC.

V usage is TRBV30 and J usage is TRBJ2-5; D is undetermined. Germline CDR1 reads GTSNPN; CDR2 reads SVGIG (reference sequence). Trimming cost V 0 bases and J 4 bases, with 9 bases left between them. The CDR3 contains 13 residues. CDR3 coding DNA: TGTGCCTGGAGTGTACTGGGCACAGAGACCCAGTACTTC. As protein: CAWSVLGTETQYF. The full variable domain, completed using reference TRBV30 and TRBJ2-5, is SQTIHQWPATLVQPVGSPLSLECTVEGTSNPNLYWYRQAAGRGLQLLFYSVGIGQISSEVPQNLSASRPQDRQFILSSKKLLLSDSGFYLCAWSVLGTETQYFGPGTRLLVL.

This chain connects TRBV14 to TRBJ1-4; D gene uncertain. The CDR3 covers 13 residues. Trimming pared 4 bases from V and 3 bases from J, leaving 6 bases between. Per the germline V gene, CDR1 is SGHDN and CDR2 is FVKESK. Here the CDR3 reads CASSLTANEKLFF. CDR3 in DNA: TGTGCCAGCAGCCTCACAGCTAATGAAAAACTGTTTTTT.